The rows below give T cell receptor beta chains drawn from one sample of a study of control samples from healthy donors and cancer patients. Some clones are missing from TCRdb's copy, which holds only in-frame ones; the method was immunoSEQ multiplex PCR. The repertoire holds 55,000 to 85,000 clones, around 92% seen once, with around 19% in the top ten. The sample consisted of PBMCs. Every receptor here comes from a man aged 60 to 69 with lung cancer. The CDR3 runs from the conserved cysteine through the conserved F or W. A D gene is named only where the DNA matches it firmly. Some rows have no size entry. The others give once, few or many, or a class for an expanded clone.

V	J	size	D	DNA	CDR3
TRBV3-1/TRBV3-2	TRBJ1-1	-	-	TGTGCCAGCAGCCAATCTTCGAAGGGCAGGGACACTGAAGCTTTCTTT	CASSQSSKGRDTEAFF
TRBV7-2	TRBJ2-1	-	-	TGTGCCAGCAGCTTATTCCACTCAGGGGATGGTTCGTTCTTC	CASSLFHSGDGSFF
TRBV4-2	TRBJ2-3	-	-	TGTGCCAGCAGCCAAGACGAGCGACTCCTTGGGGGTACAGATACGCAGTATTTT	CASSQDERLLGGTDTQYF
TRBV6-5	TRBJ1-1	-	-	TGTGCCAGCAGTCTAGAGTGGAGAACTGAAGCTTTCTTT	CASSLEWRTEAFF
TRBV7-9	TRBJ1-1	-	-	TGTGCCAGCAGTTACACCACAGGGTTGAACACTGAAGCTTTCTTT	CASSYTTGLNTEAFF
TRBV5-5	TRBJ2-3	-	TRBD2	TGTGCCAGCAGCCTCCTTGGAAGCGCGGGACTAACGCAGTATTTT	CASSLLGSAGLTQYF
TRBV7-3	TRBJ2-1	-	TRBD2	TGTGCCAGCAGCACCTGGACTAGCGGGAAGACTGTTGATGAGCAGTTCTTC	CASSTWTSGKTVDEQFF
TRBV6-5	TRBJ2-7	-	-	TGTGCCAGCAGGGGAAATGGCAGGGGCTACGAGCAGTACTTC	CASRGNGRGYEQYF
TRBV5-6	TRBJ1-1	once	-	TGTGCCAGCAGCTTGGTGGTCGGCGGCACTGAAGCTTTCTTT	CASSLVVGGTEAFF
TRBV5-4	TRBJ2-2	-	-	TGTGCCAGCAGCCTCGGACAGTCCCGGGAGCTGTTTTTT	CASSLGQSRELFF
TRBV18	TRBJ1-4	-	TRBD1	TGTGCCAGCTCGGCGGGACAGTTGAATGAAAAACTGTTTTTT	CASSAGQLNEKLFF
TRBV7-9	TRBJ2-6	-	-	TGTGCCAGCAGCTCCCGAGCCGATAGGGCCAACGTCCTGACTTTC	CASSSRADRANVLTF
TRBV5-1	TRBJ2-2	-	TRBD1	TGCGCCAGCAGTCTGGGGACAGAGTCGACCGGGGAGCTGTTTTTT	CASSLGTESTGELFF
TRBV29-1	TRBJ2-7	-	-	TGCAGCGTTCTTCTGGCGGTTGAGCAGTACTTC	CSVLLAVEQYF
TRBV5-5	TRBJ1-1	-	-	TGTGCCAGCAGCTTGGCCGTATGGTCGCGTGAGGGGAACACTGAAGCTTTCTTT	CASSLAVWSREGNTEAFF
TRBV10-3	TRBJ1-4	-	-	TGTGCCATCAGTGAGTTTGATGAAAAACTGTTTTTT	CAISEFDEKLFF
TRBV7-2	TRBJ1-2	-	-	TGTGCCAGCAGCCCCGGCGGAGAGGGAAACATCTATGGCTACACCTTC	CASSPGGEGNIYGYTF
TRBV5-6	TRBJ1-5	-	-	TGTGCCAGCAGCTTTTATGAGGGAGTCAATCAGCCCCAGCATTTT	CASSFYEGVNQPQHF
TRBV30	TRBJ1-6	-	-	TGTGCCTGGAGTGGAGGGGGAGTTGATTCACCCCTCCACTTT	CAWSGGGVDSPLHF
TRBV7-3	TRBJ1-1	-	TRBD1	TGTGCCAGCAGCTTAGGACAGGGGAAGTCCACTGAAGCTTTCTTT	CASSLGQGKSTEAFF
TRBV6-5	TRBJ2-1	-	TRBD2	TGTGCCAGCAGTTACGCGTCTAGCGGGGGAGGTGAGCAGTTCTTC	CASSYASSGGGEQFF
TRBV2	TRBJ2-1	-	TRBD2	TGTGCCAGCAGTGGGACTAGCGGGGTCAATGAGCAGTTCTTC	CASSGTSGVNEQFF
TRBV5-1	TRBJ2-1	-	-	TGCGCCAGCAGCTTGGGAGGGGGTCTTGGATACAATGAGCAGTTCTTC	CASSLGGGLGYNEQFF